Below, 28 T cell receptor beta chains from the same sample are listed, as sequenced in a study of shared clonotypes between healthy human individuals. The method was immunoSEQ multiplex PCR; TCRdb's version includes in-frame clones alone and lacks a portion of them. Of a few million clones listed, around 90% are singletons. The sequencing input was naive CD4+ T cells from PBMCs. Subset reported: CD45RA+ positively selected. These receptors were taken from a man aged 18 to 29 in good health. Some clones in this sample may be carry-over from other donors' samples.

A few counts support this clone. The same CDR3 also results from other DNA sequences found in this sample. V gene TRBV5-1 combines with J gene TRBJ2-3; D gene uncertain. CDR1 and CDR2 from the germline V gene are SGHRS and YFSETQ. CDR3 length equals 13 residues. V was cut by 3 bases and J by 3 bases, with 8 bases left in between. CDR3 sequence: CASSSGRTDTQYF. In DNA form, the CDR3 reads TGCGCCAGCAGCTCGGGTAGAACAGATACGCAGTATTTT.

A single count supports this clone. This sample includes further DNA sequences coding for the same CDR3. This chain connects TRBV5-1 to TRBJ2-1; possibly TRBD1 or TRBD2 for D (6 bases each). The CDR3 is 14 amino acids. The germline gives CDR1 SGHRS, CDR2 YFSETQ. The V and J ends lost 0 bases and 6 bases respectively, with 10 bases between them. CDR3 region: CASSLVGGGNEQFF. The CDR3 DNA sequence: TGCGCCAGCAGCTTGGTAGGAGGGGGCAATGAGCAGTTCTTC.

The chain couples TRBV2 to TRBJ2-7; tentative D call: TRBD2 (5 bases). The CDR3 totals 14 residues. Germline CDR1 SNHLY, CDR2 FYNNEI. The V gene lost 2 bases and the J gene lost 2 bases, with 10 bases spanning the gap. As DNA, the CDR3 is TGTGCCAGCAGTGAACCGGAGGATGCCTACGAGCAGTACTTC. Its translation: CASSEPEDAYEQYF. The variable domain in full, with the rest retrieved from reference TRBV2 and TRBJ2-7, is EPEVTQTPSHQVTQMGQEVILRCVPISNHLYFYWYRQILGQKVEFLVSFYNNEISEKSEIFDDQFSVERPDGSNFTLKIRSTKLEDSAMYFCASSEPEDAYEQYFGPGTRLTVT.

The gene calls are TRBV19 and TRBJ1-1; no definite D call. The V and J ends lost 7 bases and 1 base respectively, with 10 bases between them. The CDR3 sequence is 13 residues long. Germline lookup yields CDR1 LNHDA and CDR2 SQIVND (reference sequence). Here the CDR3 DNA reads TGTGCCAGTATACCTAATCGGAACACTGAAGCTTTCTTT. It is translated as CASIPNRNTEAFF.

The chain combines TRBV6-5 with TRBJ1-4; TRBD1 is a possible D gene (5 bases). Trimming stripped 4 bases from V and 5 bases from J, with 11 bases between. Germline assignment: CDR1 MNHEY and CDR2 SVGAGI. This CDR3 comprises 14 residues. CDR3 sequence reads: CASSSGTKNEKLFF. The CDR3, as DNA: TGTGCCAGCAGTTCCGGGACGAAGAATGAAAAACTGTTTTTT.

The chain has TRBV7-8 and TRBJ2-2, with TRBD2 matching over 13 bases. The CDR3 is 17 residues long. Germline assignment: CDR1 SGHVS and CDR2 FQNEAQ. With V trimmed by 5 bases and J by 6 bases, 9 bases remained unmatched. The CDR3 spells CASSNGLAGVDAGELFF. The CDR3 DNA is TGTGCCAGCAGCAACGGACTAGCGGGAGTTGATGCCGGGGAGCTGTTTTTT.

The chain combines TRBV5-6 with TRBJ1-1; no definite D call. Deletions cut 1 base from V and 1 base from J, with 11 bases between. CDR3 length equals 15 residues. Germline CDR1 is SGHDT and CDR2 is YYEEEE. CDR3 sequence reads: CASSLRVSQNTEAFF. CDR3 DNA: TGTGCCAGCAGCTTGAGAGTATCCCAGAACACTGAAGCTTTCTTT.

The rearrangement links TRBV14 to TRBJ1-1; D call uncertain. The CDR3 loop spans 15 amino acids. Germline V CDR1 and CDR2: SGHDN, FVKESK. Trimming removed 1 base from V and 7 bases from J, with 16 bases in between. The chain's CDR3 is CASSQGPHSGLEAFF. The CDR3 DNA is TGTGCCAGCAGCCAAGGACCGCATAGTGGGCTTGAAGCTTTCTTT.

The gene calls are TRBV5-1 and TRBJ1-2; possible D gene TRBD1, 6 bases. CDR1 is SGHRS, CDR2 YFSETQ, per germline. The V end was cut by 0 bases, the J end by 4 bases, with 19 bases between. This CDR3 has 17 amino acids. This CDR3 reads CASSLGGGAITLYGYTF. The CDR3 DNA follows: TGCGCCAGCAGCTTGGGCGGGGGCGCGATCACCCTCTATGGCTACACCTTC.

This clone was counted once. The CDR3 nucleotides are TGTGCCAGCAGAACTACAGGGGGCGGCCGAAGGGACTATGGCTACACCTTC. It is translated as CASRTTGGGRRDYGYTF. This chain joins TRBV4-2 and TRBJ1-2; TRBD1 matches 9 bases. Germline values: CDR1 LGHNA, CDR2 YNFKEQ. This CDR3 is 17 amino acids long. V was pared by 6 bases and J by 3 bases, with 14 bases of the junction left unmatched.

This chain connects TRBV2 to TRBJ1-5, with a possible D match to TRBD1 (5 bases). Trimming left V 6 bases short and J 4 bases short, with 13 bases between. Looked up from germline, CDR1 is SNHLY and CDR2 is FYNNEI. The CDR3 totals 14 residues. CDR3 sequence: CASSQNGGNQPQHF. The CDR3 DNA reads TGTGCCAGCAGCCAAAACGGGGGGAATCAGCCCCAGCATTTT.

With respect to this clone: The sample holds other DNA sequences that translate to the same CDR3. The CDR3 region has the DNA TGTGCCAGTAGTATCGTGAGGGGGAATCAGCCCCAGCATTTT. Protein product: CASSIVRGNQPQHF. The V and J genes are TRBV19 and TRBJ1-5; D perhaps matches TRBD1 (6 bases). With 3 bases removed from V and 4 bases from J, the gap between germline ends came to 10 bases. The V gene's germline CDR1 is LNHDA and CDR2 SQIVND (reference sequence). This CDR3 has 14 residues.

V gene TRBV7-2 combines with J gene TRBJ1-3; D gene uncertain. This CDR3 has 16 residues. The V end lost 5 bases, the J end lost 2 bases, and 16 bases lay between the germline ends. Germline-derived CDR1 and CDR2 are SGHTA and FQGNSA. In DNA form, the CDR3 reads TGTGCCAGCAGCCTTCCGGGCCGTTCTCCTGGAAACACCATATATTTT. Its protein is CASSLPGRSPGNTIYF.

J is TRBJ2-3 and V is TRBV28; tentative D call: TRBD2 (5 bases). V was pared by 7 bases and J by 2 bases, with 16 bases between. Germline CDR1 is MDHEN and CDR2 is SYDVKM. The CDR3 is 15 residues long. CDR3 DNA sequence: TGTGCCAGCATCCCCCCGCAGCGGCCCACAGATACGCAGTATTTT. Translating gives CASIPPQRPTDTQYF.

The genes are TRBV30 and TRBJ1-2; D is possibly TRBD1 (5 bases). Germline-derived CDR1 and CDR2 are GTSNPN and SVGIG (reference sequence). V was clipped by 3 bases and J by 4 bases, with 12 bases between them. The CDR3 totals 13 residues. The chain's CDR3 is CAWSDDRGYGYTF. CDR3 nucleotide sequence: TGTGCCTGGAGCGATGACAGAGGCTATGGCTACACCTTC. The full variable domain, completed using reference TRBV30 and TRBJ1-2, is SQTIHQWPATLVQPVGSPLSLECTVEGTSNPNLYWYRQAAGRGLQLLFYSVGIGQISSEVPQNLSASRPQDRQFILSSKKLLLSDSGFYLCAWSDDRGYGYTFGSGTRLTVV.

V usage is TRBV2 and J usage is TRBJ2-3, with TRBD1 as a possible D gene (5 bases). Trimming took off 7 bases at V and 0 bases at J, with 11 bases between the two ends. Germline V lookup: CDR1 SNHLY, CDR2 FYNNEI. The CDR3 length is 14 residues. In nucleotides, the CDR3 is TGTGCCAGCAAGCCCGACAGTAGCACAGATACGCAGTATTTT. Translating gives CASKPDSSTDTQYF.

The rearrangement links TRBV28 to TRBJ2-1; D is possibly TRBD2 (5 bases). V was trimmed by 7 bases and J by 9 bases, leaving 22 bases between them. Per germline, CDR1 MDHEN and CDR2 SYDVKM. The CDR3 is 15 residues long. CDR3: CASTSFADRGGEQFF. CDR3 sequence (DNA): TGTGCCAGCACCTCTTTTGCGGACCGGGGTGGTGAGCAGTTCTTC.

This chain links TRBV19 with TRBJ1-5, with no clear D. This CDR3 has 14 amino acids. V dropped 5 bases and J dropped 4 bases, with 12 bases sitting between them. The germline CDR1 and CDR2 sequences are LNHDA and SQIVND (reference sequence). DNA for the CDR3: TGTGCCAGTAGTCCTGGACGGAGAAATCAGCCCCAGCATTTT. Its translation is CASSPGRRNQPQHF.

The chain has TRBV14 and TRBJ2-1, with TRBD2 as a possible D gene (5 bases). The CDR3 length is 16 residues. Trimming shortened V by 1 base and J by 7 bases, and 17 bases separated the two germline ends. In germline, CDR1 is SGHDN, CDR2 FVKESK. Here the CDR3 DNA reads TGTGCCAGCAGCCAAGTTTCTACGGACTTTACGAATGAGCAGTTCTTC. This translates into CASSQVSTDFTNEQFF.

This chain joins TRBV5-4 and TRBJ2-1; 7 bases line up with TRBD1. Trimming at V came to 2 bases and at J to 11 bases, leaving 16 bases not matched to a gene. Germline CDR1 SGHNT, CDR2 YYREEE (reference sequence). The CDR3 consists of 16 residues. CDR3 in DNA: TGTGCCAGCAGCTTAAACAGGGGTTCCTCCGGGTATCAGCAGTTCTTC. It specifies CASSLNRGSSGYQQFF.

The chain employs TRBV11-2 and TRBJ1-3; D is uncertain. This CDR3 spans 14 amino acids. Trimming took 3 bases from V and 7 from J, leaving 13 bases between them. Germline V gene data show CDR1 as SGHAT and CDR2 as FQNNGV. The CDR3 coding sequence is TGTGCCAGCAGCTTGTGGCAGACTCGGAACACCATATATTTT. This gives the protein CASSLWQTRNTIYF.

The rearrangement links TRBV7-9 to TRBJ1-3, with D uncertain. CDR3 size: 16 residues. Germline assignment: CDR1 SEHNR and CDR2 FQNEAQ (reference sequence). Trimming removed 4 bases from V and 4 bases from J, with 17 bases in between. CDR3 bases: TGTGCCAGCAGCTCGCGACCCGGCCTGGTAGGAAACACCATATATTTT. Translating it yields CASSSRPGLVGNTIYF.

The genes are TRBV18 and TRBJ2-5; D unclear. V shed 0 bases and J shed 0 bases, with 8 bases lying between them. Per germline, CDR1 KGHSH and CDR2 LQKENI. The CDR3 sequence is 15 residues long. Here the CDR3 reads CASSPPTEYQETQYF. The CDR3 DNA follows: TGTGCCAGCTCACCACCGACCGAGTACCAAGAGACCCAGTACTTC.

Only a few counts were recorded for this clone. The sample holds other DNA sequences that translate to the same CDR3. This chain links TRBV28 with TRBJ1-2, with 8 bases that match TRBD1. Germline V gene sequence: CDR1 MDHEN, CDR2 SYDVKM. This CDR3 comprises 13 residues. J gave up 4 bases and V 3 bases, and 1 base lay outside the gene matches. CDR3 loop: CASSLGQAYGYTF. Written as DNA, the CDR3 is TGTGCCAGCAGTTTGGGACAGGCCTATGGCTACACCTTC.

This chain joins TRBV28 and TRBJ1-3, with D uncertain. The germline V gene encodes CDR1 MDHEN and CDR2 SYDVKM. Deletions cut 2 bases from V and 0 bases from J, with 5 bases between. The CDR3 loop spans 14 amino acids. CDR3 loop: CASSLGSSGNTIYF. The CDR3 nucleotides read TGTGCCAGCAGTTTAGGGAGCTCTGGAAACACCATATATTTT. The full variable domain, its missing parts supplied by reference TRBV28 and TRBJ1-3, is DVKVTQSSRYLVKRTGEKVFLECVQDMDHENMFWYRQDPGLGLRLIYFSYDVKMKEKGDIPEGYSVSREKKERFSLILESASTNQTSMYLCASSLGSSGNTIYFGEGSWLTVV.

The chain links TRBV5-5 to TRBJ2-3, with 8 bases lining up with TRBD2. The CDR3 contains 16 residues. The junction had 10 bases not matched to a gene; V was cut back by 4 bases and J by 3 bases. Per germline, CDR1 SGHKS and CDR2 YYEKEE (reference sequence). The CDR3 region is CASSKLAGRGTDTQYF. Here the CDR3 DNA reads TGTGCCAGCAGCAAGTTAGCGGGAAGGGGGACAGATACGCAGTATTTT.

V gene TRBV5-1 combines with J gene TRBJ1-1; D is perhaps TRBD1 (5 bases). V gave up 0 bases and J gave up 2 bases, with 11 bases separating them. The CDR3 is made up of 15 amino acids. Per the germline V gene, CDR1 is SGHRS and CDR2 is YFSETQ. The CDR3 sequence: CASSLGGADNTEAFF. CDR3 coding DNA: TGCGCCAGCAGCTTGGGAGGGGCAGACAACACTGAAGCTTTCTTT. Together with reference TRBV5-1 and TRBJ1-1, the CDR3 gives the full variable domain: KAGVTQTPRYLIKTRGQQVTLSCSPISGHRSVSWYQQTPGQGLQFLFEYFSETQRNKGNFPGRFSGRQFSNSRSEMNVSTLELGDSALYLCASSLGGADNTEAFFGQGTRLTVV.

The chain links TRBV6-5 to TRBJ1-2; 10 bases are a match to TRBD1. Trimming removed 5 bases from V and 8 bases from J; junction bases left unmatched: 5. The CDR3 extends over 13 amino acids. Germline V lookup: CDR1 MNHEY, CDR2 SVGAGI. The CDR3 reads CASSPGTGAGYTF. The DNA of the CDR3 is TGTGCCAGCAGTCCTGGGACAGGGGCGGGCTACACCTTC.